The source of this TCR beta chain is a study of blood T cell repertoires in COVID-19. Study as a whole: Researchers got acute and convalescent COVID-19 samples from the United States, Italy and Spain. The analysed material was cDNA or gDNA that came from T cells, B-cell-depleted T cells, or PBMCs.

V was cut by 0 bases and J by 0 bases, with 9 bases left in between. Germline V gene lookup returns CDR1 SGDLS and CDR2 YYNGEE. This CDR3 is 16 amino acids long. The method was immunoSEQ multiplex PCR; TCRdb's version includes in-frame clones alone and lacks a portion of them. The data contain about 230,000 clones, approximately 88% of them singletons. This clone was seen repeatedly, ten times or more. The receptor was isolated from a middle-aged man with acute or convalescent COVID-19. Sample: peripheral blood. The rearrangement uses TRBV9 and TRBJ2-2; no clear D gene. In DNA, the CDR3 is TGTGCCAGCAGCGTAGGGTTAGAAACGAACACCGGGGAGCTGTTTTTT. Translated: CASSVGLETNTGELFF.